These T cell receptor beta chains were read from a single sample in a study of blood T cell repertoires in COVID-19. Sequencing was performed with immunoSEQ multiplex PCR; in TCRdb, only in-frame clones are kept and a portion is missing. The sample lists some 240,000 clones; roughly 80% were seen once. Sequencing was carried out using peripheral blood. The receptor source for this set is a woman of 80 years or more with COVID-19, enrolled during active disease. The CDR3 runs from the conserved cysteine through the conserved F or W. A D gene is named only where the DNA matches it firmly. Some rows have no size entry. The others give once, few or many, or a class for an expanded clone.

v_gene	len	j_gene	d_gene	abundance	CDR3nt	CDR3aa
TRBV19	15	TRBJ1-1	TRBD1	NA	TGTGCCAGTACCCCGTATATTACAGGGGACACTGAAGCTTTCTTT	CASTPYITGDTEAFF
TRBV27	15	TRBJ1-2	NA	NA	TGTGCCAGCAGTACCCTCTGGCAGGGGAACTATGGCTACACCTTC	CASSTLWQGNYGYTF
TRBV28	15	TRBJ2-7	TRBD1	NA	TGTGCCAGCAGTTCACGGACAGGTCAATCCTACGAGCAGTACTTC	CASSSRTGQSYEQYF
TRBV21-1	14	TRBJ2-7	NA	NA	TGTGCCAGCAGCAAAGGGGCAGGTTCGGACGAGCAGTACTTC	CASSKGAGSDEQYF
TRBV7-7	13	TRBJ2-7	TRBD1	NA	TGTGCTAGCAGCTCCGACAGGGGGTACGAGCAGTACTTC	CASSSDRGYEQYF
TRBV19	16	TRBJ1-1	NA	NA	TGTGCCAGTAGTCCTCCGACGAGCCGGGGAGGCACTGAAGCTTTCTTT	CASSPPTSRGGTEAFF
TRBV21-1	15	TRBJ1-1	NA	NA	TGTGCCAGCAGCAAGATCAAGAGCAGGGGACCTGAAGCTTTCTTT	CASSKIKSRGPEAFF
TRBV27	13	TRBJ1-2	NA	NA	TGTGCCAGCAGAAAATCAGGGTCCAATGGCTACACCTTC	CASRKSGSNGYTF
TRBV10-3	16	TRBJ2-2	TRBD2	NA	TGTGCCATCCGAGCGGGAGCTTCCTCGAACACCGGGGAGCTGTTTTTT	CAIRAGASSNTGELFF
TRBV4-2	15	TRBJ1-5	TRBD1	few	TGTGCCAGCAGCCAACTTTCAGGGGGCTATCAGCCCCAGCATTTT	CASSQLSGGYQPQHF
TRBV4-1	14	TRBJ1-1	TRBD1	NA	TGCGCCAGCAGCCACCCCAGGGGGCTCACTGAAGCTTTCTTT	CASSHPRGLTEAFF
TRBV4-1	14	TRBJ1-2	TRBD1	once	TGCGCCAGCAGCCAAGAAGCTGACAGGGTCGGCTACACCTTC	CASSQEADRVGYTF
TRBV3-1/TRBV3-2	14	TRBJ2-5	NA	NA	TGTGCCAGCAGCCAAGTTCAGGGAAAGGAGACCCAGTACTTC	CASSQVQGKETQYF
TRBV7-2	13	TRBJ1-5	NA	NA	TGTGCCAGCAGCTTTCAGGGAAGACAGCCCCAGCATTTT	CASSFQGRQPQHF
TRBV6-6	13	TRBJ1-4	TRBD1	NA	TGTGCCAGTAAGACAGGGGGCAATGAAAAACTGTTTTTT	CASKTGGNEKLFF